This T cell receptor beta chain is drawn from a study of blood T cells in healthy people across ages (dated by TCRdb to between 2015 and 2017). Describing the broader study: In model experiments, roughly one uniquely barcoded TCR beta cDNA molecule per two T cells was captured by template switching. Two additional independent replicas of 1 million unique cDNA reads from the same blood draw were analyzed for two donors (one aged 18 to 30 and one aged 80 or older). To avoid experimental bias, donors of different ages were distributed randomly across sequencing lanes. Using deep sequencing normalized with unique cDNA molecular identifiers, the study measured how TCR beta repertoire diversity changes with age. Donors were grouped into four age groups: young (average roughly 15 years), middle-aged (less than 40), aged (62) and long-lived (approximately 78). On the study overall, not on this receptor specifically: A strong correlation was found between observed TCR beta diversity and the percentage of naive T cells measured by flow cytometry. Observed TCR beta diversity per million T cells fell roughly linearly with age, and a significant reduction was already apparent by age approximately 41. Estimates of total diversity based on one million sequenced T cells were considered lower bounds and underestimates. Compared with the aged group, the long-lived group had more naive CD4+ T cells, fewer expanded clones and increased TCR diversity, suggesting age selection. Since profiling was done on bulk unsorted PBMCs, naive and antigen-experienced compartments could not be conclusively compared. Because donor CMV infection status was unknown, age-related changes in expanded clonotypes were potentially confounded.

The donors were roughly 39 Caucasian individuals from Russia, aged about 6 to 95 years, who were systemically healthy. Roughly 9 milliliters of peripheral blood were drawn from each donor into EDTA-treated Vacutainer tubes. Ficoll-Paque density-gradient centrifugation was used to isolate PBMCs, with at least 6 million obtained per sample. Total RNA, at least 6 micrograms per sample, was extracted from PBMCs with Trizol reagent. Naive CD45RAhigh/CD27high T cell percentages were measured by flow cytometry on a PBMC aliquot from every donor. Libraries were made using 5' RACE. Instrument used: Illumina HiSeq 2500. A second PCR of roughly 7 to 11 cycles was performed with a sample-barcoded 5' primer and a J-beta primer mix. Each TCR beta cDNA molecule received a unique molecular identifier from a template-switch 5' adaptor carrying 12 random nucleotides. At least 2.5 million CDR3-containing paired-end reads were obtained from each sample. First-strand cDNA was synthesized from all RNA with the Mint cDNA synthesis kit, primed by a TRBC-specific oligonucleotide. After uracil-DNA glycosylase treatment, a first 18-cycle PCR used universal primers M1SS and BC2_uni_R on all cDNA. In the original analysis: For normalization, 1 million high-quality reads were randomly selected from each sample, with every read carrying a distinct molecular identifier. Instead of being binned into consensus sequences, reads that shared molecular identifiers were thrown out. CDR3 identification, clonotype clustering and error correction used MiTCR with a Q25 quality threshold and the strictest error-elimination algorithm. A nonparametric unseen species model with Euler transformation was used to estimate lower-bound total TCR beta diversity. TCRdb itself trimmed the public reads at Q25 with fastp, ran MiXCR and retained productive beta chains. Each entry is one CDR3 protein sequence, shown with its most common DNA and genes. These V and J calls are TCRdb output, not the study's own analysis. The sample profile shows approximately 790,000 distinct CDR3 sequences; around two thirds of them were found once. 28% of the sample is in the top ten clones.

In regard to this clonotype: Its antigen has not been determined. No per-base quality is available; no much larger clone lies one base away.

V lost 5 bases and J lost 5 bases; the stretch between them is 13 bases long. The germline V gene encodes CDR1 SGHNT and CDR2 YYREEE (reference sequence). The CDR3 runs 13 amino acids, cysteine and phenylalanine included. Only the CDR3 region is kept as DNA, spanning 39 bases read in frame from base 1. The sequence came from a man aged 25 to 40 in good health. Sequenced sample: blood. The rearranged segments are TRBV5-4 and TRBJ2-5, and TRBD1 may be the D gene, going by 5 matching bases. In nucleotide form, the sequence is TGTGCCAGCAGTGCCGGCAGGGTCGAGACCCAGTACTTC. It encodes CASSAGRVETQYF.